This TCR beta chain was sequenced during a study of early T cells in non-severe SARS-CoV-2 infection. CDR1 and CDR2 from the germline V gene are SGHRS and YFSETQ. The CDR3 sequence is 14 residues long. V lost 4 bases and J lost 3, with 11 bases in between. TCRdb re-called the 5' RACE reads with MiXCR, one entry per CDR3 protein. The repertoire holds around 99,000 distinct CDR3 sequences, around 10% seen once, with 6.5% to 8% in the top ten. This chain connects TRBV5-1 to TRBJ2-1, with D perhaps matching TRBD2 (5 bases). Sequencing used whole blood. This clonotype originated in an adult who was a healthcare worker with PCR-confirmed SARS-CoV-2 infection or an uninfected control (not recorded which). CDR3 loop: CASSGSENYNEQFF. The DNA of the CDR3 is TGCGCCAGCAGCGGTAGCGAGAACTACAATGAGCAGTTCTTC.